Sequencing of this T cell receptor gamma chain was carried out in a study of Vδ1+ human thymocytes. Study results and limitations: Highly polyclonal TRG and TRD repertoires with Gaussian CDR3 length distributions appeared in thymus. Bulk data may be misread because of unexpected Vdelta2 sequences.

Germline V gene data show CDR1 as VINAFY and CDR2 as YDVSNSKD. CDR3 length: 13 amino acids. Trimming cost V 0 bases and J 5 bases; bases outside gene matches: 4. Purity of the sorted Vdelta1+ thymocytes ranged from about 98% to 99.6%. RNA was extracted from the cells and then reverse transcribed. Multiplex PCR used pooled V-gene forward primers and a constant-region reverse primer to amplify CDR3s. TCRdb re-identified clones in the multiplex PCR reads via CATT. This sample carries about 27,000 gamma-chain clones, around 18% of them seen once, and the ten largest clones take about 1.9%. This clone is deemed medium-sized. Its antigen is as yet unknown.

The chain recombines TRGV5 with TRGJ1 or TRGJ2. The TCR originated in a boy less than two years old who had congenital heart surgery. Sequenced: Vdelta1+ gamma-delta thymocytes from the thymus. Noted subset: FACS-sorted CD3+ TCRalphabeta- TCRVdelta1+ TCRVdelta2- thymocytes. Written as DNA, the CDR3 is TGTGCCACCTGGGACAGGCTAGATTATAAGAAACTCTTT. Its translation: CATWDRLDYKKLF.